Listed here are 16 T cell receptor beta chains from one sample, sequenced in a study of T cell responses to AZD1222 COVID-19 vaccine. Here immunoSEQ multiplex PCR was the method, and the copy in TCRdb shows in-frame clones only, minus some. The sample carries some 170,000 clones, 85% to 90% recorded once. Sequenced here: peripheral blood, sampled 28 days after the second dose of the MenACWY control vaccine. Receptor source: an adult who received the MenACWY meningococcal vaccine as a control.

The chain couples TRBV27 to TRBJ1-2; D not certain. Germline assignment: CDR1 MNHEY and CDR2 SMNVEV (reference sequence). V lost 5 bases and J 8 bases, leaving 24 bases between the germline ends. The CDR3 covers 16 residues. CDR3 residues: CASSPIPLRSTSGYTF. In DNA form, the CDR3 reads TGTGCCAGCAGTCCTATACCCCTGAGAAGCACATCAGGCTACACCTTC.

The chain joins TRBV6-5 to TRBJ1-1, with D tentatively TRBD1 (5 bases). The CDR3 covers 13 residues. Germline assignment: CDR1 MNHEY and CDR2 SVGAGI. V lost 6 bases to trimming and J lost 1 base, with 9 bases between them. The CDR3 protein is CASSFTGNTEAFF. In DNA, the CDR3 is TGTGCCAGCAGCTTTACAGGGAACACTGAAGCTTTCTTT.

This clone occurred once. The J gene is TRBJ2-3, the V gene TRBV6-5; the match to TRBD1 covers 9 bases. J gave up 4 bases and V 8 bases, and 7 bases lay outside the gene matches. CDR1 and CDR2 (germline): MNHEY, SVGAGI. This CDR3 is 14 amino acids long. CDR3 in amino acids: CASDRGELPDTQYF. DNA of the CDR3: TGTGCCAGCGACAGGGGGGAGCTACCAGATACGCAGTATTTT.

The sample holds one count of this clone. The V and J genes are TRBV28 and TRBJ1-2; D call uncertain. Trimming pared 3 bases from V and 4 bases from J, leaving 9 bases between. The germline gives CDR1 MDHEN, CDR2 SYDVKM. This CDR3 spans 13 amino acids. The CDR3 spells CASSLSTLYGYTF. The CDR3 bases are TGTGCCAGCAGTTTGTCGACGCTCTATGGCTACACCTTC.

The rearrangement joins TRBV28 to TRBJ1-1; 7 bases agree with TRBD1. CDR1 MDHEN and CDR2 SYDVKM come from the germline V gene. The V gene end was trimmed by 8 bases and the J gene end by 11 bases; junction bases not matched to a gene: 8. This CDR3 has 11 residues. CDR3 in DNA: TGTGCCAGCCCTAAGGGACAGAGGGCTTTCTTT. Translated, it gives CASPKGQRAFF.

This clone was seen only a few times. The chain is built from TRBV18 and TRBJ1-2; 11 positions match TRBD1. The CDR3 is made up of 14 amino acids. V dropped 3 bases and J dropped 8; count of bases not matched to a gene: 5. Germline V gene lookup returns CDR1 KGHSH and CDR2 LQKENI. The DNA for the CDR3 is TGTGCCAGCTCACCGGATGGACAGGGGGCGGGCTACACCTTC. It is translated as CASSPDGQGAGYTF.

Worth noting for this clone: The same CDR3 can be traced to other DNA sequences in this sample. The gene calls are TRBV20-1 and TRBJ2-5; no definite D call. This CDR3 spans 11 amino acids. Germline lookup yields CDR1 DFQATT and CDR2 SNEGSKA (reference sequence). The V end lost 0 bases, the J end lost 5 bases, and 4 bases lay between the germline ends. CDR3 sequence reads: CSARDRETQYF. In nucleotides, the CDR3 is TGCAGTGCTAGAGATCGGGAGACCCAGTACTTC.

The chain carries TRBV7-9 and TRBJ2-7; 10 positions agree with TRBD2. Germline values: CDR1 SEHNR, CDR2 FQNEAQ (reference sequence). The CDR3 consists of 15 residues. After removal of 4 bases from V and 3 bases from J, the junction contained 6 bases not matched to a gene. CDR3 sequence (DNA): TGTGCCAGCAGCTCGACTAGCGGGCCGGACTACGAGCAGTACTTC. It is translated as CASSSTSGPDYEQYF.

V usage is TRBV29-1 and J usage is TRBJ2-7; 7 nucleotides line up with TRBD1. V trimming: 2 bases; J trimming: 2 bases; junction bases outside the gene matches: 0. This CDR3 spans 12 amino acids. Looked up from germline, CDR1 is SQVTM and CDR2 is ANQGSEA. The chain's CDR3 is CSVEQGAYEQYF. CDR3 nucleotide sequence: TGCAGCGTTGAACAGGGGGCCTACGAGCAGTACTTC.

This clone was counted only a few times. The V gene is TRBV24-1, the J gene TRBJ2-3, with 8 bases identical to TRBD2. The CDR3 consists of 13 residues. Trimming took 12 bases from V and 10 from J; bases not matched to a gene: 14. The V gene's germline CDR1 is KGHDR and CDR2 SFDVKD. This CDR3 reads CASGGRREVAQYF. As DNA, the CDR3 is TGTGCCTCCGGCGGGAGGAGGGAAGTAGCGCAGTATTTT.

The rearrangement joins TRBV6-6 to TRBJ1-6; 8 positions match TRBD1. This CDR3 is 14 amino acids long. The J segment lost 8 bases and the V segment lost 5 bases, leaving 5 bases of the junction unmatched. Germline CDR1 and CDR2: MNHNY and SVGAGI (reference sequence). The DNA of the CDR3 is TGTGCCAGCAGTCGTCTGACAGGGGATTCACCCCTCCACTTT. Translating gives CASSRLTGDSPLHF.

CDR3 loop: CASKEVGRAVFSYEQYF. As DNA, the CDR3 is TGTGCCAGCAAGGAAGTGGGACGAGCGGTGTTCTCCTACGAGCAGTACTTC. V is TRBV28 and J is TRBJ2-7; possibly TRBD1 or TRBD2 for D (5 bases each). Germline CDR1 and CDR2: MDHEN and SYDVKM. V dropped 7 bases and J dropped 0 bases, with 22 bases sitting between them. CDR3 length: 17 amino acids.

This clone has a handful of counts. The chain uses TRBV19 and TRBJ2-1; D unclear. From germline, CDR1 is LNHDA and CDR2 SQIVND (reference sequence). Trimming took 4 bases from V and 9 from J, leaving 10 bases between them. The CDR3 has 12 amino acids. CDR3 nucleotide sequence: TGTGCCAGTAGTACCGCTCCGGCTGAGCAGTTCTTC. It encodes CASSTAPAEQFF. Drawing the rest from reference TRBV19 and TRBJ2-1, the complete variable domain is DGGITQSPKYLFRKEGQNVTLSCEQNLNHDAMYWYRQDPGQGLRLIYYSQIVNDFQKGDIAEGYSVSREKKESFPLTVTSAQKNPTAFYLCASSTAPAEQFFGPGTRLTVL.

The table lists this clone with a few counts. The genes are TRBV2 and TRBJ2-2, with TRBD1 as a possible D gene (6 bases). This CDR3 region has 15 residues. Trimming took off 6 bases at V and 13 bases at J, with 24 bases between the two ends. The V gene's germline CDR1 is SNHLY and CDR2 FYNNEI. DNA of the CDR3: TGTGCCAGCAGACTTGGGACATTATCACCTGGTGGGCTGTTTTTT. It codes for CASRLGTLSPGGLFF.

As concerns this clone: Because it lacks the conserved phenylalanine or tryptophan at the end, this CDR3 is likely a read error. The chain couples TRBV3-1 (or the pseudogene TRBV3-2) to TRBJ2-7, with D perhaps matching TRBD1 (5 bases). Trimming left V 3 bases short and J 2 bases short, with 5 bases between. Germline CDR1 is LGHDT and CDR2 is YNNKEL (reference sequence). There are 12 residues in the CDR3. The CDR3 coding sequence is TGTGCCAGCAGCCAGACAGCCTACGAGCAGTACCTC. This gives the protein CASSQTAYEQYL.

The gene calls are TRBV27 and TRBJ1-2; D perhaps matches TRBD1 (5 bases). The V and J ends lost 4 bases and 8 bases respectively, with 8 bases between them. This CDR3 comprises 11 residues. Per the germline V gene, CDR1 is MNHEY and CDR2 is SMNVEV (reference sequence). The CDR3 is CASSSRGGYTF. The CDR3 DNA follows: TGTGCCAGCAGTTCCCGGGGGGGCTACACCTTC.